This passage covers 28 T cell receptor beta chains from one sample sequenced in a study of cytotoxic CD8 clonotypes in ibrutinib-treated CLL. Only in-frame clones appear in the TCRdb table, and some are missing; sequencing was by immunoSEQ multiplex PCR. The sample holds 150,000 to 200,000 clones, about 88% seen once. This sample comprised PBMCs, obtained at disease progression, from a patient treated with ibrutinib. These receptor sequences come from a human donor with chronic lymphocytic leukemia.

Only one count was recorded for this clone. This chain links TRBV7-9 with TRBJ2-5; 9 bases agree with TRBD1. The CDR3 is made up of 14 amino acids. The J segment lost 4 bases and the V segment lost 5 bases, leaving 5 bases of the junction unmatched. CDR1 and CDR2 (germline): SEHNR, FQNEAQ (reference sequence). For the CDR3, the DNA is TGTGCCAGCAGCAGGACAGGGGAATCAGAGACCCAGTACTTC. Its protein is CASSRTGESETQYF.

The gene calls are TRBV4-3 and TRBJ1-2; 7 bases fit TRBD1. The CDR3 runs to 14 residues. Germline V gene data show CDR1 as LGHNA and CDR2 as YSLEER. With V trimmed by 0 bases and J by 8 bases, 6 bases remained unmatched. The CDR3: CASSQDDREYGYTF. CDR3 bases: TGCGCCAGCAGCCAAGATGACAGGGAATACGGCTACACCTTC.

This chain connects TRBV7-3 to TRBJ2-7; a weak D match, TRBD1 (7 bases). V dropped 1 base and J dropped 2 bases, with 12 bases sitting between them. Per the germline V gene, CDR1 is SGHTA and CDR2 is FQGTGA. The CDR3 consists of 15 residues. Here the CDR3 reads CASSLNPGGPYEQYF. The CDR3 bases are TGTGCCAGCAGCTTAAATCCAGGGGGGCCCTACGAGCAGTACTTC.

The J gene is TRBJ2-7, the V gene TRBV10-1; D ambiguous. CDR1 is WNHNN, CDR2 SYGVQD, per germline (reference sequence). The CDR3 is 14 amino acids. The germline V and J ends were trimmed by 4 bases and 2 bases, with 12 bases remaining between them. In DNA, the CDR3 is TGCGCCAGCAGTGTCTGGCAGGACCCCTACGAGCAGTACTTC. Its protein is CASSVWQDPYEQYF.

The chain uses TRBV15 and TRBJ2-3; a weak D match, TRBD2 (5 bases). V lost 2 bases and J lost 2, with 14 bases in between. Germline V CDR1 and CDR2: LNHNV, YYDKDF (reference sequence). The CDR3 covers 16 residues. CDR3 loop: CATSRWTGKVTDTQYF. In nucleotides, the CDR3 is TGTGCCACCAGCAGATGGACGGGAAAGGTCACAGATACGCAGTATTTT.

This chain joins TRBV28 and TRBJ2-7; perhaps TRBD2 as D (6 bases). The ends were cut back, 3 bases at V and 6 bases at J, with 21 bases in the middle. Per germline, CDR1 MDHEN and CDR2 SYDVKM. The CDR3 has 16 residues. CDR3 in DNA: TGTGCCAGCAGTTTTCCTCAACCTCTAGCGACTGGCGAGCAGTACTTC. This translates into CASSFPQPLATGEQYF.

This clone has only one observation. The sample has other DNA sequences that encode this CDR3 too. The chain combines TRBV4-3 with TRBJ1-1, with a possible D match to TRBD1 (6 bases). This CDR3 contains 15 residues. The germline V gene has CDR1 LGHNA and CDR2 YSLEER. With 0 bases removed from V and 0 bases from J, the gap between germline ends came to 8 bases. The CDR3 DNA follows: TGCGCCAGCAGCCAAGACAGGGGAATGAACACTGAAGCTTTCTTT. Protein: CASSQDRGMNTEAFF.

The chain employs TRBV7-2 and TRBJ2-1; D is ambiguous. This CDR3 is 15 amino acids long. The germline V and J ends were trimmed by 2 bases and 7 bases, with 15 bases remaining between them. Germline CDR1 reads SGHTA; CDR2 reads FQGNSA. Here the CDR3 reads CASSLTGRTTNEQFF. In nucleotides, the CDR3 is TGTGCCAGCAGCTTAACTGGCAGAACGACGAATGAGCAGTTCTTC.

V gene TRBV28 combines with J gene TRBJ1-3; the D is unclear. This CDR3 comprises 15 residues. V shed 1 base and J shed 1 base, with 8 bases lying between them. In germline, CDR1 is MDHEN, CDR2 SYDVKM. The CDR3 coding sequence is TGTGCCAGCAGTTTATACCGGGGATCTGGAAACACCATATATTTT. Its protein is CASSLYRGSGNTIYF.

The CDR3 sequence: CASSPGFGGRTDTQYF. CDR3 bases: TGTGCCAGCTCACCAGGGTTTGGGGGGCGCACAGATACGCAGTATTTT. The rearrangement links TRBV18 to TRBJ2-3; either TRBD1 or TRBD2 may supply D (6 bases each). The CDR3 sequence is 16 residues long. Germline V CDR1 and CDR2: KGHSH, LQKENI. The ends were cut back, 2 bases at V and 1 base at J, with 13 bases in the middle.

The chain joins TRBV27 to TRBJ2-1; 7 bases are shared with TRBD1. The CDR3 extends over 17 amino acids. Germline CDR1 and CDR2: MNHEY and SMNVEV (reference sequence). The V segment lost 6 bases and the J segment 0 bases; nucleotides outside the gene matches: 11. CDR3 sequence: CASSQKPGQSSYNEQFF. The CDR3, as DNA: TGTGCCAGCAGCCAAAAACCGGGACAGAGCTCCTACAATGAGCAGTTCTTC.

On this clone itself: Other DNA sequences in the sample encode the same CDR3. This chain links TRBV7-3 with TRBJ2-3, with no clear D. Germline V lookup: CDR1 SGHTA, CDR2 FQGTGA. There are 12 residues in the CDR3. With 4 bases removed from V and 0 bases from J, the gap between germline ends came to 2 bases. The DNA for the CDR3 is TGTGCCAGCAGCTCCAGCACAGATACGCAGTATTTT. Encoded protein: CASSSSTDTQYF.

The chain has TRBV4-1 and TRBJ2-2; D perhaps matches TRBD2 (6 bases). CDR1 and CDR2 from the germline V gene are MGHRA and YSYEKL. Deletions cut 4 bases from V and 3 bases from J, with 18 bases between. This CDR3 has 17 residues. This chain's CDR3 is CASSPPSGAGDTGELFF. The CDR3 region has the DNA TGCGCCAGCAGCCCACCTTCGGGAGCGGGCGACACCGGGGAGCTGTTTTTT.

The rearrangement uses TRBV6-6 and TRBJ1-2; D is perhaps TRBD1 (5 bases). Germline V gives CDR1 MNHNY, CDR2 SVGAGI (reference sequence). This CDR3 has 16 amino acids. Trimming stripped 6 bases from V and 3 bases from J, with 20 bases between. The CDR3 loop is CASSSLRPAGYYGYTF. The CDR3 DNA sequence: TGTGCCAGCAGCAGCCTCCGCCCAGCAGGGTACTATGGCTACACCTTC.

This clone was detected only once. The chain uses TRBV23-1 and TRBJ1-5; 10 bases are a match to TRBD1. TRBV23-1 is flagged as an ORF with uncertain function. J gave up 3 bases and V 0 bases, and 14 bases lay outside the gene matches. This CDR3 spans 20 amino acids. In nucleotides, the CDR3 is TGCGCCAGCAGTCAATCGCCATCCTCGGACAGGGGGATCTCCAATCAGCCCCAGCATTTT. Its protein is CASSQSPSSDRGISNQPQHF.

The chain uses TRBV28 and TRBJ2-7; D is possibly TRBD1 (6 bases). The germline V gene has CDR1 MDHEN and CDR2 SYDVKM. The CDR3 contains 15 residues. Deletions cut 6 bases from V and 6 bases from J, with 21 bases between. The CDR3 region has the DNA TGTGCCAGCAGGACCACACAGGGAACTCGGGGCGAGCAGTACTTC. Its protein is CASRTTQGTRGEQYF.

This clone came up once. The V and J genes are TRBV13 and TRBJ2-3; D is uncertain. Trimming stripped 0 bases from V and 0 bases from J, with 13 bases between. The CDR3 totals 17 residues. Germline V gene sequence: CDR1 PRHDT, CDR2 FYEKMQ (reference sequence). The CDR3 here is CASSLGPKFPSTDTQYF. CDR3 nucleotides: TGTGCCAGCAGCTTAGGACCGAAGTTCCCTAGCACAGATACGCAGTATTTT. Based on the CDR3 plus reference TRBV13 and TRBJ2-3, the full variable domain is AAGVIQSPRHLIKEKRETATLKCYPIPRHDTVYWYQQGPGQDPQFLISFYEKMQSDKGSIPDRFSAQQFSDYHSELNMSSLELGDSALYFCASSLGPKFPSTDTQYFGPGTRLTVL.

J is TRBJ2-7 and V is TRBV9, with D perhaps matching TRBD1 (6 bases). Trimming removed 3 bases at V and 2 bases at J, with 15 bases between. Germline CDR1 is SGDLS and CDR2 is YYNGEE. This CDR3 is built from 15 residues. CDR3 region: CASSDCRTVAYEQYF. In DNA form, the CDR3 reads TGTGCCAGCAGCGACTGTCGGACAGTCGCCTACGAGCAGTACTTC.

The chain is built from TRBV21-1 and TRBJ2-7. TRBV21-1 constitutes a pseudogene. The CDR3 length is 17 residues. The CDR3 nucleotides read TGTGCCACCCCCGTTGGCAGGGGAGGTTCCCTCTCCTACGAGCAGTACTTC. This gives the protein CATPVGRGGSLSYEQYF.

V usage is TRBV19 and J usage is TRBJ1-2; D is uncertain. The CDR3 contains 14 residues. The V gene lost 4 bases and the J gene lost 4 bases, with 13 bases spanning the gap. Germline lookup yields CDR1 LNHDA and CDR2 SQIVND (reference sequence). The CDR3 loop is CASSTGKNGYGYTF. The DNA of the CDR3 is TGTGCCAGTAGTACGGGTAAAAATGGCTATGGCTACACCTTC.

The chain employs TRBV10-1 and TRBJ2-2, with a possible D match to TRBD1 (6 bases). Germline loops: CDR1 WNHNN, CDR2 SYGVQD (reference sequence). V dropped 8 bases and J dropped 3 bases, with 19 bases sitting between them. There are 16 residues in the CDR3. The CDR3 DNA is TGCGCCAGCTCCTTGGGGGCCGGATGGGACACCGGGGAGCTGTTTTTT. Its protein is CASSLGAGWDTGELFF.

V usage is TRBV29-1 and J usage is TRBJ2-2; TRBD1 is a possible D gene (5 bases). Trimming cost V 0 bases and J 5 bases, with 13 bases left between them. CDR1 and CDR2 from the germline V gene are SQVTM and ANQGSEA. This CDR3 is 15 amino acids long. The CDR3 nucleotides read TGCAGCGTTGAAGATAATTTGGGGCGTACCGGGGAGCTGTTTTTT. This gives the protein CSVEDNLGRTGELFF.

The chain combines TRBV6-1 with TRBJ1-5; D gene uncertain. Germline CDR1 reads MNHNS; CDR2 reads SASEGT. Trimming stripped 11 bases from V and 4 bases from J, with 15 bases between. This CDR3 is built from 13 residues. The CDR3 region is CASCFGPNQPQHF. For the CDR3, the DNA is TGTGCCTCCTGCTTCGGTCCGAATCAGCCCCAGCATTTT.

This clone was recorded once. This chain connects TRBV19 to TRBJ2-7, with 9 bases matching TRBD2. CDR1 is LNHDA, CDR2 SQIVND, per germline (reference sequence). After removal of 6 bases from V and 5 bases from J, the junction contained 8 bases not matched to a gene. The CDR3 contains 14 residues. CDR3 sequence (DNA): TGTGCCAGTAGGTCCGGGACTAGCAGGAACGAGCAGTACTTC. It is translated as CASRSGTSRNEQYF.

V gene TRBV14 combines with J gene TRBJ2-3; D is undetermined. Germline CDR1 reads SGHDN; CDR2 reads FVKESK. The CDR3 runs to 11 residues. Trimming took 8 bases from V and 0 from J, leaving 3 bases between them. The CDR3 region is CASQSTDTQYF. CDR3 sequence (DNA): TGTGCCAGCCAAAGCACAGATACGCAGTATTTT.

The CDR3 DNA sequence: TGTGCCAGCAATATTCAGGGTTATGGTGAGACCCAGTACTTC. It yields the protein CASNIQGYGETQYF. V is TRBV2 and J is TRBJ2-5; possible D gene TRBD1, 5 bases. The CDR3 spans 14 residues. Germline V gene lookup returns CDR1 SNHLY and CDR2 FYNNEI. V dropped 7 bases and J dropped 5 bases, with 17 bases sitting between them.

The chain is built from TRBV19 and TRBJ2-7; the D gene is possibly TRBD1 (5 bases). CDR1 and CDR2 from the germline V gene are LNHDA and SQIVND (reference sequence). Between the trimmed V and J ends, which lost 0 bases and 0 bases, there was a span of 12 bases. The CDR3 extends over 16 amino acids. The CDR3 nucleotides are TGTGCCAGTAGTATAGAGGACACGCACACCTCCTACGAGCAGTACTTC. Translated, it gives CASSIEDTHTSYEQYF.

This chain joins TRBV7-9 and TRBJ1-1; perhaps TRBD1 as D (5 bases). Looked up from germline, CDR1 is SEHNR and CDR2 is FQNEAQ (reference sequence). Trimming cost V 2 bases and J 0 bases, with 10 bases left between them. This CDR3 comprises 15 residues. CDR3 in DNA: TGTGCCAGCAGCTTATCGGGACGGATGAACACTGAAGCTTTCTTT. It encodes CASSLSGRMNTEAFF.